The 29 T cell receptor beta chains below were found in one sample sequenced in a study of T-cell reconstitution after alpha-beta-depleted transplantation in children. Unique molecular identifiers featured in how the TCRbeta library was prepared. TCRdb re-called the PCR reads with MiXCR, one entry per CDR3 protein. The sample contains some 200,000 distinct CDR3 sequences, around 9.7% of which appear only once. Sequenced material: PBMCs from the stem cell graft donor, taken from the stem cell graft. These receptors all stem from a human donor who donated a stem cell graft to a child with SCID.

The V call is TRBV2, the J call TRBJ1-1; the match to TRBD1 covers 9 bases. V lost 9 bases, J lost 3 bases, and 5 bases stayed unmatched. In germline, CDR1 is SNHLY, CDR2 FYNNEI. This CDR3 contains 13 residues. For the CDR3, the DNA is TGTGCCAGGGGGGGACAGGGAGACACTGAAGCTTTCTTT. The encoded protein is CARGGQGDTEAFF.

This clonotype was seen ten or more times. The rearrangement uses TRBV4-1 and TRBJ2-5; D tentatively reads TRBD1 or TRBD2 (6 bases each). V lost 3 bases and J 2 bases, leaving 13 bases between the germline ends. In germline, CDR1 is MGHRA, CDR2 YSYEKL. The CDR3 sequence is 15 residues long. The CDR3 nucleotides read TGCGCCAGCAGCCACGCGGGACACCCTCAAGAGACCCAGTACTTC. It translates to CASSHAGHPQETQYF.

This clonotype was observed at least ten times. CDR3 nucleotide sequence: TGTGCCAGCAGCTTAAGAGTGGGGCAAGAGACCCAGTACTTC. Amino acids: CASSLRVGQETQYF. This chain joins TRBV7-8 and TRBJ2-5; D not certain. The CDR3 sequence is 14 residues long. The germline gives CDR1 SGHVS, CDR2 FQNEAQ. V was shortened by 2 bases and J by 2 bases, with 9 bases between the two germline ends.

On this clonotype itself: A read error may explain this, as a much larger clone is one base away. As the CDR3 is not closed by the conserved phenylalanine or tryptophan, this likely results from a read error. The chain joins TRBV15 to TRBJ2-7; no clear D. CDR1 and CDR2 (germline): LNHNV, YYDKDF (reference sequence). The CDR3 length is 13 residues. V dropped 3 bases and J dropped 0 bases, with 6 bases sitting between them. CDR3 DNA sequence: TGTGCCACCAGCAGGGTCGACTCCTACGAGCAGTACTCC. It translates to CATSRVDSYEQYS.

This clonotype was found many times. The rearrangement joins TRBV7-8 to TRBJ2-1, with TRBD2 matching over 14 bases. The CDR3 is 18 residues long. The V and J ends lost 5 bases and 6 bases, in that order; junction bases with no gene match: 12. Germline CDR1 is SGHVS and CDR2 is FQNEAQ. In nucleotides, the CDR3 is TGTGCCAGCAGCCCGGGACTAGCGGGGGTCCGAATCTTCAATGAGCAGTTCTTC. It translates to CASSPGLAGVRIFNEQFF. The full variable domain, with the rest looked up from reference TRBV7-8 and TRBJ2-1, is GAGVSQSPRYKVAKRGQDVALRCDPISGHVSLFWYQQALGQGPEFLTYFQNEAQLDKSGLPSDRFFAERPEGSVSTLKIQRTQQEDSAVYLCASSPGLAGVRIFNEQFFGPGTRLTVL.

This clonotype was counted a few times. The genes are TRBV28 and TRBJ1-1; 7 bases line up with TRBD1. Germline V gene lookup returns CDR1 MDHEN and CDR2 SYDVKM. CDR3 length: 15 residues. Germline trimming cut 5 bases from V and 0 bases from J; bases unmatched to any gene: 6. The CDR3 sequence: CASSPQGILNTEAFF. Here the CDR3 DNA reads TGTGCCAGCAGTCCACAGGGGATACTGAACACTGAAGCTTTCTTT.

Remarks on this clonotype: A much larger clonotype is one base distant, so this may be a read error. The V call is TRBV7-2, the J call TRBJ2-3; 10 nucleotides align to TRBD1. The closer fit of TRBJ1-5 to the DNA end suggests the J call may be wrong. CDR3 length: 16 residues. Germline CDR1 reads SGHTA; CDR2 reads FQGNSA. CDR3 coding DNA: TGTGCCAGCAGCCAAAGGGACAGGGGTCCCCCAGATACGCAGCATTTT. This codes for CASSQRDRGPPDTQHF.

This clonotype has ten or more counts. The chain employs TRBV5-5 and TRBJ1-2; the D is unclear. This CDR3 comprises 15 residues. V lost 4 bases, J lost 4 bases, and 17 bases lay in between. Germline assignment: CDR1 SGHKS and CDR2 YYEKEE (reference sequence). The CDR3 loop is CASSPRAVSLYGYTF. The CDR3 region has the DNA TGTGCCAGCAGCCCAAGGGCGGTCAGCCTCTATGGCTACACCTTC.

This clonotype has a count of ten or more. This rearrangement joins TRBV7-2 to TRBJ2-2; a weak D match, TRBD2 (6 bases). The CDR3 has 17 amino acids. The V and J ends lost 7 bases and 5 bases respectively, with 23 bases between them. Germline CDR1 is SGHTA and CDR2 is FQGNSA. The DNA of the CDR3 is TGTGCCAGCACCCAAGGAGGGTTCTGGGGTGATACCGGGGAGCTGTTTTTT. Protein product: CASTQGGFWGDTGELFF.

A word on this clonotype: A read error is possible here, since a much larger clone lies one base away. This sequence joins TRBV15 and TRBJ2-3; D unclear. The CDR3 covers 16 residues. CDR1 is LNHNV and CDR2 is YYDKDF in the germline V gene (reference sequence). The CDR3 is CATTRGYGVSTDTQYF. The CDR3 DNA is TGTGCCACCACCAGAGGTTATGGGGTGAGCACAGATACGCAGTATTTT.

This clonotype has a handful of counts. The rearrangement joins TRBV30 to TRBJ1-3; tentatively, D is TRBD1 (5 bases). In germline, CDR1 is GTSNPN, CDR2 SVGIG (reference sequence). Trimming pared 0 bases from V and 4 bases from J, leaving 10 bases between. The CDR3 contains 14 residues. CDR3 nucleotide sequence: TGTGCCTGGAGTGTATGGGGCTCCGGAAACACCATATATTTT. Translating gives CAWSVWGSGNTIYF.

This clonotype was found many times. V and J are TRBV15 and TRBJ2-3, with D perhaps matching TRBD1 (6 bases). Per the germline V gene, CDR1 is LNHNV and CDR2 is YYDKDF (reference sequence). V lost 4 bases to trimming and J lost 6 bases, with 14 bases between them. The CDR3 runs to 14 residues. The DNA of the CDR3 is TGTGCCACCAGCAATACCCGGCAGGGGGATACGCAGTATTTT. Amino acid sequence: CATSNTRQGDTQYF. The whole variable domain, remainder taken from reference TRBV15 and TRBJ2-3, is DAMVIQNPRYQVTQFGKPVTLSCSQTLNHNVMYWYQQKSSQAPKLLFHYYDKDFNNEADTPDNFQSRRPNTSFCFLDIRSPGLGDTAMYLCATSNTRQGDTQYFGPGTRLTVL.

This clonotype was counted many times. V and J are TRBV15 and TRBJ2-7; 9 bases are shared with TRBD2. The CDR3 consists of 15 residues. Germline CDR1 LNHNV, CDR2 YYDKDF (reference sequence). V trimming: 0 bases; J trimming: 3 bases; junction bases outside the gene matches: 3. The CDR3 nucleotides are TGTGCCACCAGCAGAGAATATAGCGGGGGCTACGAGCAGTACTTC. As protein: CATSREYSGGYEQYF. The whole variable domain, remainder taken from reference TRBV15 and TRBJ2-7, is DAMVIQNPRYQVTQFGKPVTLSCSQTLNHNVMYWYQQKSSQAPKLLFHYYDKDFNNEADTPDNFQSRRPNTSFCFLDIRSPGLGDTAMYLCATSREYSGGYEQYFGPGTRLTVT.

In its sample, this clonotype was seen a few times. The rearrangement joins TRBV2 to TRBJ2-7; D may be TRBD2 (5 bases). Trimming stripped 8 bases from V and 9 bases from J, with 11 bases between. Germline V gene sequence: CDR1 SNHLY, CDR2 FYNNEI. The length of the CDR3 is 10 residues. CDR3 protein: CASGSSGQYF. The CDR3 DNA reads TGTGCCAGCGGATCAAGCGGGCAGTACTTC.

This clonotype has at least ten counts. The V call is TRBV6-5, the J call TRBJ1-2, with D possibly TRBD1 on 6 matching bases. The CDR3 consists of 14 residues. Germline CDR1 and CDR2: MNHEY and SVGAGI. Trimming took 0 bases from V and 5 from J, leaving 10 bases between them. The CDR3 is CASSYSSGAYGYTF. DNA of the CDR3: TGTGCCAGCAGTTACTCATCAGGGGCGTATGGCTACACCTTC.

There are a few counts of this clonotype. The chain joins TRBV20-1 to TRBJ1-4, with D tentatively TRBD1 (5 bases). CDR3 length equals 13 residues. The V gene lost 6 bases and the J gene lost 4 bases, with 12 bases spanning the gap. Germline V gene sequence: CDR1 DFQATT, CDR2 SNEGSKA (reference sequence). The CDR3 nucleotides are TGCAGTGCCCTACGACAGAGTAATGAAAAACTGTTTTTT. Translating gives CSALRQSNEKLFF.

There are many counts of this clonotype. This chain links TRBV4-2 with TRBJ2-2; unclear D gene. Germline assignment: CDR1 LGHNA and CDR2 YNFKEQ. The ends were cut back, 3 bases at V and 5 bases at J, with 10 bases in the middle. This CDR3 is 14 amino acids long. The CDR3 region is CASSQHLVTGELFF. The CDR3 nucleotides are TGTGCCAGCAGCCAGCATCTAGTAACCGGGGAGCTGTTTTTT.

The chain recombines TRBV7-3 with TRBJ2-2; 8 positions match TRBD2. After removal of 2 bases from V and 3 bases from J, the junction contained 17 bases not matched to a gene. This CDR3 is built from 20 residues. Germline V gene sequence: CDR1 SGHTA, CDR2 FQGTGA. The CDR3 sequence is CASSLFESLGASGYTGELFF. The CDR3 region has the DNA TGTGCCAGCAGCTTATTCGAATCTTTAGGGGCTAGCGGGTACACCGGGGAGCTGTTTTTT. Complete variable domain (other parts from reference TRBV7-3 and TRBJ2-2): GAGVSQTPSNKVTEKGKYVELRCDPISGHTALYWYRQSLGQGPEFLIYFQGTGAADDSGLPNDRFFAVRPEGSVSTLKIQRTERGDSAVYLCASSLFESLGASGYTGELFFGEGSRLTVL.

In its sample, this clonotype was seen many times. The chain couples TRBV10-3 to TRBJ2-7, with 9 bases lining up with TRBD2. The CDR3 contains 17 residues. V dropped 0 bases and J dropped 0; count of bases not matched to a gene: 6. Germline loops: CDR1 ENHRY, CDR2 SYGVKD. DNA of the CDR3: TGTGCCATCAGTGAGTCCGGCATAGCGGGGGTCTCCTACGAGCAGTACTTC. Amino acid sequence: CAISESGIAGVSYEQYF.

In this sample, this clonotype turned up many times. The chain uses TRBV5-1 and TRBJ2-2; no clear D gene. Germline V gives CDR1 SGHRS, CDR2 YFSETQ. Trimming pared 0 bases from V and 7 bases from J, leaving 4 bases between. This CDR3 has 12 residues. CDR3 amino acids: CASSLGFGELFF. Written as DNA, the CDR3 is TGCGCCAGCAGCTTGGGCTTCGGGGAGCTGTTTTTT.

Many counts were recorded for this clonotype. This sequence joins TRBV30 and TRBJ2-5; no definite D call. V lost 2 bases, J lost 5 bases, and 12 bases lay in between. This CDR3 spans 13 amino acids. Germline values: CDR1 GTSNPN, CDR2 SVGIG (reference sequence). The CDR3 coding sequence is TGTGCCTGGAGTTACAGTCGTATCGAGACCCAGTACTTC. Its protein product is CAWSYSRIETQYF.

This clonotype appeared many times. This sequence joins TRBV27 and TRBJ2-3; 9 bases align to TRBD1. CDR1 is MNHEY and CDR2 is SMNVEV in the germline V gene (reference sequence). The CDR3 runs 16 residues. V lost 2 bases and J lost 4; bases outside the gene matches: 7. CDR3 amino acids: CASSLAGTGFADTQYF. The DNA of the CDR3 is TGTGCCAGCAGTTTAGCCGGGACAGGGTTTGCAGATACGCAGTATTTT.

This clonotype was counted at least ten times. The chain combines TRBV20-1 with TRBJ2-2; a weak D match, TRBD1 (6 bases). CDR3 size: 15 residues. Looked up from germline, CDR1 is DFQATT and CDR2 is SNEGSKA (reference sequence). V lost 0 bases and J 6 bases, leaving 14 bases between the germline ends. In DNA, the CDR3 is TGCAGTGCTAGAGATCTGAAACAGGGTGCCGGGGAGCTGTTTTTT. As protein: CSARDLKQGAGELFF.

This clonotype came up many times. One end of the junction does not line up with germline, which may come from a read error. This sequence joins TRBV20-1 and TRBJ1-6; 7 bases are shared with TRBD1. The CDR3 is 13 residues long. The germline V gene has CDR1 DFQATT and CDR2 SNEGSKA (reference sequence). This CDR3 is CSARDRESSPLHF. In DNA form, the CDR3 reads TGCAGTGCCAGAGACAGGGAGAGTTCACCCCTCCACTTT.

This clonotype was seen at least ten times. The chain has TRBV20-1 and TRBJ1-1; D not resolved. The CDR3 is 13 amino acids. Germline V gives CDR1 DFQATT, CDR2 SNEGSKA (reference sequence). Trimming shortened V by 3 bases and J by 5 bases, and 13 bases separated the two germline ends. The CDR3 bases are TGCAGTGCTAGTCAGGACCTGGGGACTGAAGCTTTCTTT. Its protein product is CSASQDLGTEAFF.

This clonotype has a handful of counts. One end of the junction varies from germline; a read error may be responsible. The J gene is TRBJ2-3, the V gene TRBV20-1; 10 nucleotides line up with TRBD2. The length of the CDR3 is 17 residues. CDR1 is DFQATT, CDR2 SNEGSKA, per germline (reference sequence). This CDR3 is CCARGGTLAGGTDTQYF. Here the CDR3 DNA reads TGCTGTGCTAGAGGGGGGACGCTAGCGGGGGGCACAGATACGCAGTATTTT.

This clonotype was counted between two and nine times. This rearrangement joins TRBV5-1 to TRBJ1-2; D call uncertain. This CDR3 contains 16 residues. The ends were cut back, 2 bases at V and 0 bases at J, with 14 bases in the middle. CDR1 and CDR2 (germline): SGHRS, YFSETQ. This CDR3 reads CASSFAGRGTNYGYTF. The CDR3 nucleotides read TGCGCCAGCAGCTTCGCGGGCCGTGGAACTAACTATGGCTACACCTTC.

The gene calls are TRBV5-1 and TRBJ1-5; D is unresolved. V lost 1 base to trimming and J lost 7 bases, with 9 bases between them. Per germline, CDR1 SGHRS and CDR2 YFSETQ. This CDR3 spans 13 amino acids. In DNA form, the CDR3 reads TGCGCCAGCAGCTTGCTAGGGCTACAGCCCCAGCATTTT. Translation gives CASSLLGLQPQHF.

This clonotype was counted many times. The genes are TRBV7-2 and TRBJ1-2, with D perhaps TRBD1 (5 bases). The CDR3 length is 14 residues. Germline CDR1 reads SGHTA; CDR2 reads FQGNSA. The ends were cut back, 4 bases at V and 8 bases at J, with 17 bases in the middle. CDR3 residues: CASSYPAAGKGYTF. CDR3 nucleotide sequence: TGTGCCAGCAGCTACCCGGCGGCAGGGAAGGGCTACACCTTC.